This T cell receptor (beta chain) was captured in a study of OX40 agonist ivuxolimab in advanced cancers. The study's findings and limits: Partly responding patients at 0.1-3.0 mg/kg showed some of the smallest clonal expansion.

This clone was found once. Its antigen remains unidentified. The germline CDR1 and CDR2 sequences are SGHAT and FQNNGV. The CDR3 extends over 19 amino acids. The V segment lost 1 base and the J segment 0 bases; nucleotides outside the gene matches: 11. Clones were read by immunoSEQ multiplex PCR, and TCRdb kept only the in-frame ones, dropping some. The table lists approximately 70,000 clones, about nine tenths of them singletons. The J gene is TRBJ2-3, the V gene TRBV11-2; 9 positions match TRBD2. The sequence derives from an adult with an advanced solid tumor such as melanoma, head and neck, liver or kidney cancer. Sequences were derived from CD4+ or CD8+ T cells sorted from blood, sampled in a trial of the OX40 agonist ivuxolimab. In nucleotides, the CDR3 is TGTGCCAGCAGCTTAGTTTCCCTAGCGGGACCTACTAGCACAGATACGCAGTATTTT. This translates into CASSLVSLAGPTSTDTQYF. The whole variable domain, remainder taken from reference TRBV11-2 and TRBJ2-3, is EAGVAQSPRYKIIEKRQSVAFWCNPISGHATLYWYQQILGQGPKLLIQFQNNGVVDDSQLPKDRFSAERLKGVDSTLKIQPAKLEDSAVYLCASSLVSLAGPTSTDTQYFGPGTRLTVL.